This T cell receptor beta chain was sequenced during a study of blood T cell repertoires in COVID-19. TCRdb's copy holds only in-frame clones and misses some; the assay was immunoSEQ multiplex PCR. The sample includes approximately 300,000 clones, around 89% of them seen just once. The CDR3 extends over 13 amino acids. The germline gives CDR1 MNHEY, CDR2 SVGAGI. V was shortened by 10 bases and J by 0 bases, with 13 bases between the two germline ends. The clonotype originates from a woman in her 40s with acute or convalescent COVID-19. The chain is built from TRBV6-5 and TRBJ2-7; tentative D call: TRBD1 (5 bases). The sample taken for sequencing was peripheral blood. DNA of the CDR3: TGTGCCACCCTCCAAGGGGACTCCTACGAGCAGTACGTC. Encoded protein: CATLQGDSYEQYV.